This T cell receptor beta chain was sequenced during a study of blood T cell repertoires in COVID-19. Study-level background: Material from acute and convalescent COVID-19 was sourced from the United States, Italy and Spain.

As handled by the study authors: The assay estimated nucleated cells by amplifying reference gene primers. Profiled with immunoSEQ multiplex PCR; TCRdb holds only in-frame clones, not every one. Clonal size and the V and J genes are those of that table, whereas D and trimming came from the DNA. The repertoire has around 180,000 clones, over 75% of them found once; the top ten carry approximately 9.8%. CDR3 length: 14 residues. CDR1 and CDR2 from the germline V gene are MNHEY and SVGAGI. V shed 6 bases and J 4 bases; nucleotides not matched to a gene: 5. This clone was detected only once. The sequenced sample was peripheral blood. This TCR was sampled from a woman of 80 years or more with acute or convalescent COVID-19. The chain recombines TRBV6-5 with TRBJ1-4; TRBD1 matches 7 bases. The CDR3 here is CASSSYRGNEKLFF. CDR3 nucleotides: TGTGCCAGCAGCTCATACAGGGGTAATGAAAAACTGTTTTTT.